These 19 T cell receptor beta chains were all obtained from the same sample, sequenced in a study of blood T cells in healthy people across ages. Sample-barcoded 5' priming and a J-beta primer mix drove a second PCR of about 6 to 11 cycles. TCRdb redid the calling of the 5' RACE reads with MiXCR, one entry per CDR3 protein. The sample has 1.5 million to 2 million distinct CDR3 sequences; approximately 28% are singletons. The specimen sequenced was blood. The receptors were sampled from a woman in her 30s in good health.

This clonotype was recorded many times. The chain employs TRBV4-3 and TRBJ2-7; TRBD2 agrees at 9 bases. The CDR3 sequence is 16 residues long. J lost 3 bases, V lost 2 bases, and 8 bases had no gene match. Per germline, CDR1 LGHNA and CDR2 YSLEER. Written as DNA, the CDR3 is TGCGCCAGCAGCCAAATAGCGACTAGCGGACTCTACGAGCAGTACTTC. Translation gives CASSQIATSGLYEQYF.

In this sample, this clonotype turned up a few times. The rearrangement uses TRBV5-1 and TRBJ1-6, with 7 bases that match TRBD1. There are 15 residues in the CDR3. Germline V lookup: CDR1 SGHRS, CDR2 YFSETQ. V shed 0 bases, J shed 7 bases, and the junction held 4 bases outside the gene matches. CDR3 in DNA: TGCGCCAGCAGCTTGGCCGTACAGGGGAATTCACCCCTCCACTTT. The encoded protein is CASSLAVQGNSPLHF.

This clonotype was observed many times. The chain is built from TRBV6-8 and TRBJ2-1; TRBD2 agrees at 7 bases. V dropped 11 bases and J dropped 3; count of bases not matched to a gene: 7. Germline V gene sequence: CDR1 MNHGY, CDR2 SAAAGT. The CDR3 is 13 amino acids. DNA for the CDR3: TGTGCCGCGCATCTAGCGGTCTACAATGAGCAGTTCTTC. Amino acids: CAAHLAVYNEQFF.

The chain uses TRBV11-2 and TRBJ2-5, with D perhaps matching TRBD1 (5 bases). This CDR3 is 14 amino acids long. V lost 1 base to trimming and J lost 11 bases, with 17 bases between them. Germline V CDR1 and CDR2: SGHAT, FQNNGV. The CDR3 region has the DNA TGTGCCAGCAGCTTAGCCGGCTGGGGCCACAAGCAGTACTTC. Protein sequence: CASSLAGWGHKQYF.

This clonotype was found a few times. J is TRBJ2-1 and V is TRBV4-3, with 14 bases identical to TRBD2. Trimming at V came to 1 base and at J to 1 base, leaving 6 bases not matched to a gene. The CDR3 is made up of 19 amino acids. CDR1 is LGHNA, CDR2 YSLEER, per germline. The chain's CDR3 is CASSQGTSGRNPSYNEQFF. The CDR3 DNA reads TGCGCCAGCAGCCAAGGGACTAGCGGGAGGAACCCTTCCTACAATGAGCAGTTCTTC.

This clonotype was counted only a few times. This sequence joins TRBV28 and TRBJ1-6; D is unclear. The CDR3 has 15 amino acids. Germline V gene sequence: CDR1 MDHEN, CDR2 SYDVKM. V was shortened by 10 bases and J by 0 bases, with 13 bases between the two germline ends. The CDR3 DNA sequence: TGTGCCACCTCCTTAGCTGTCTCCTATAATTCACCCCTCCACTTT. Translating it yields CATSLAVSYNSPLHF.

In this sample, this clonotype turned up a few times. The chain combines TRBV5-1 with TRBJ2-4; 8 bases agree with TRBD2. The end of the DNA is better explained by TRBJ2-7, so the J call may be wrong. In germline, CDR1 is SGHRS, CDR2 YFSETQ. CDR3 length: 16 amino acids. CDR3 DNA: TGCGCCAGCAGCTTGGGGGGGACTAGTGAATTGGGCGAGCAGTACTTC. Translating it yields CASSLGGTSELGEQYF.

V is TRBV3-1 and J is TRBJ2-5; 10 bases align to TRBD2. Germline loops: CDR1 LGHDT, CDR2 YNNKEL (reference sequence). The CDR3 loop spans 14 amino acids. J was trimmed by 9 bases and V by 0 bases; bases with no gene match: 4. The CDR3 region has the DNA TGTGCCAGCAGCCAAGAGTTAGCGGGGGGAGCCCAGTACTTC. It codes for CASSQELAGGAQYF.

J is TRBJ2-3 and V is TRBV6-6, with D perhaps matching TRBD2 (7 bases). Germline V gives CDR1 MNHNY, CDR2 SVGAGI (reference sequence). CDR3 length: 14 residues. V was cut by 6 bases and J by 6 bases, with 16 bases left in between. CDR3 sequence (DNA): TGTGCCAGCAGGGGGGGGGCCGGTTCGGATACGCAGTATTTT. This translates into CASRGGAGSDTQYF.

The chain employs TRBV12-3 or TRBV12-4 and TRBJ2-1, with 16 bases that match TRBD2. The trim removed 6 bases at V and 5 bases at J, leaving 13 bases unmatched. The CDR3 loop spans 19 amino acids. CDR3 nucleotides: TGTGCCAGCAGCTCGGGACTAGCGGGGGGGATTTCATCCGACAATGAGCAGTTCTTC. Translation: CASSSGLAGGISSDNEQFF.

J is TRBJ1-1 and V is TRBV29-1, with D maybe TRBD1 (5 bases). The V end was cut by 5 bases, the J end by 4 bases, with 14 bases between. The CDR3 is 13 residues long. Germline V gene data show CDR1 as SQVTM and CDR2 as ANQGSEA. The CDR3: CSVRGGESTEAFF. CDR3 sequence (DNA): TGCAGCGTTCGTGGGGGGGAGAGCACTGAAGCTTTCTTT.

This clonotype turned up a few times. This chain uses TRBV7-3 with TRBJ2-3; D gene unclear. The length of the CDR3 is 13 residues. V was clipped by 3 bases and J by 2 bases, with 6 bases between them. CDR1 and CDR2 from the germline V gene are SGHTA and FQGTGA. CDR3 bases: TGTGCCAGCAGCTTTGACCCCACAGATACGCAGTATTTT. It encodes CASSFDPTDTQYF.

The chain carries TRBV30 and TRBJ2-3; 8 positions agree with TRBD2. Germline loops: CDR1 GTSNPN, CDR2 SVGIG (reference sequence). The CDR3 covers 14 residues. The CDR3, as DNA: TGTGCGGCATTCCTAGCGGGCCCCACAGATACGCAGTATTTT. Amino acids: CAAFLAGPTDTQYF. The variable domain in full, completed from reference TRBV30 and TRBJ2-3, reads SQTIHQWPATLVQPVGSPLSLECTVEGTSNPNLYWYRQAAGRGLQLLFYSVGIGQISSEVPQNLSASRPQDRQFILSSKKLLLSDSGFYLCAAFLAGPTDTQYFGPGTRLTVL.

The chain uses TRBV10-3 and TRBJ1-1; no clear D gene. V was shortened by 4 bases and J by 0 bases, with 15 bases between the two germline ends. The CDR3 consists of 16 residues. The germline V gene has CDR1 ENHRY and CDR2 SYGVKD. The CDR3 bases are TGTGCCATCAGTGTCCTGGCAGGAGATATGAACACTGAAGCTTTCTTT. Encoded protein: CAISVLAGDMNTEAFF.

This sequence joins TRBV25-1 and TRBJ1-6, with D perhaps TRBD1 (6 bases). Trimming stripped 4 bases from V and 10 bases from J, with 14 bases between. This CDR3 has 14 amino acids. Germline CDR1 reads MGHDK; CDR2 reads SYGVNS. This CDR3 is CASSVTGNNSPLHF. The CDR3 DNA follows: TGTGCCAGCAGTGTAACAGGGAACAACTCACCCCTCCACTTT. Filled out from reference TRBV25-1 and TRBJ1-6, the complete variable domain reads EADIYQTPRYLVIGTGKKITLECSQTMGHDKMYWYQQDPGMELHLIHYSYGVNSTEKGDLSSESTVSRIRTEHFPLTLESARPSHTSQYLCASSVTGNNSPLHFGNGTRLTVT.

At least ten counts were recorded for this clonotype. V usage is TRBV7-9 and J usage is TRBJ2-1; 8 bases are shared with TRBD1. Germline CDR1 SEHNR, CDR2 FQNEAQ (reference sequence). V shed 8 bases, J shed 6 bases, and the junction held 6 bases outside the gene matches. The CDR3 spans 13 residues. CDR3 residues: CASQGAQGNEQFF. CDR3 DNA sequence: TGTGCCAGCCAGGGGGCGCAGGGCAATGAGCAGTTCTTC.

This clonotype was detected only a few times. The chain employs TRBV7-9 and TRBJ2-5; 8 bases agree with TRBD1. CDR1 is SEHNR, CDR2 FQNEAQ, per germline (reference sequence). The CDR3 is 16 residues long. V shed 4 bases and J 0 bases; nucleotides not matched to a gene: 7. The CDR3 DNA follows: TGTGCCAGCAGCTCGATGCGGACAGGGAACCAAGAGACCCAGTACTTC. It yields the protein CASSSMRTGNQETQYF.

This clonotype was picked up a small number of times. V usage is TRBV4-3 and J usage is TRBJ1-6; D gene unclear. V lost 0 bases to trimming and J lost 13 bases, with 16 bases between them. Germline lookup yields CDR1 LGHNA and CDR2 YSLEER. This CDR3 is built from 15 residues. Written as DNA, the CDR3 is TGCGCCAGCAGCCAAGACTTTCCCGAGAGGACCCCCCTCCACTTT. Translated, it gives CASSQDFPERTPLHF.

This clonotype was recorded a few times. The chain couples TRBV7-2 to TRBJ2-3; tentative D call: TRBD1 (6 bases). CDR1 is SGHTA and CDR2 is FQGNSA in the germline V gene. V lost 5 bases to trimming and J lost 3 bases, with 15 bases between them. CDR3 length: 15 residues. DNA for the CDR3: TGTGCCAGCAGCGTTCACAGGGATCGGACAGATACGCAGTATTTT. Translated: CASSVHRDRTDTQYF. Using reference TRBV7-2 and TRBJ2-3 for the parts outside the CDR3, the full variable domain is GAGVSQSPSNKVTEKGKDVELRCDPISGHTALYWYRQSLGQGLEFLIYFQGNSAPDKSGLPSDRFSAERTGGSVSTLTIQRTQQEDSAVYLCASSVHRDRTDTQYFGPGTRLTVL.